This TCR beta chain was sequenced in a study of healthy donors' naive CD4 and CD8 T cells. Turning to the study itself: All functional IMGT TCR alpha variants were covered by new primers. Whole-study results and caveats: Possible naive T cell homeostatic proliferation bias remained unaddressed. Alpha and beta chains were sequenced in bulk without pairing. Most V and J genes were reportedly biased between naive CD4+ and CD8+ cells.

Starting from about 0.55 ug of total RNA, TCR libraries were made with linear amplification. TCRdb called the reads again in MiXCR, with one record for every CDR3 protein. The sample has 150,000 to 200,000 distinct CDR3 sequences, about 70% seen once. A remark on this clonotype: The antigen is undetermined.

CDR3 length: 16 amino acids. The trim removed 3 bases at V and 7 bases at J, leaving 11 bases unmatched. Germline V CDR1 and CDR2: MNHEY, SMNVEV (reference sequence). V usage is TRBV27 and J usage is TRBJ1-2; 10 positions agree with TRBD1. The sequencing sample was made of naive CD4+ and CD8+ T cells sorted from blood, pooled from several donors. This clonotype originated in a pool of human donors in good health; the sample pools cells from several healthy donors. CDR3 DNA sequence: TGTGCCAGCAGTTTCCTTAGACAGGGGGCGCTGGGTGGCTACACCTTC. Residues: CASSFLRQGALGGYTF.